The 30 T cell receptor beta chains below all came from one sample that was sequenced in a study of shared T cell receptors in the human thymus. Libraries were prepared by immunoSEQ multiplex PCR; TCRdb keeps only in-frame clonotypes and omits some of them. The sample lists over 350,000 clones, 95% occurring once. The sequenced material came from thymocytes. The receptors shown here come from a human donor.

The V and J genes are TRBV6-5 and TRBJ2-7; D is unresolved. Germline loops: CDR1 MNHEY, CDR2 SVGAGI. The CDR3 has 13 amino acids. Trimming took 7 bases from V and 1 from J, leaving 11 bases between them. The CDR3 DNA sequence: TGTGCCAGCACCCGGAGAAGGTCCTACGAGCAGTACTTC. The encoded protein is CASTRRRSYEQYF.

The CDR3 sequence is CASSRSPGGRADTQYF. The CDR3 bases are TGTGCCAGCAGCCGAAGCCCAGGGGGCAGGGCAGATACGCAGTATTTT. J is TRBJ2-3 and V is TRBV7-2; 8 bases fit TRBD1. Trimming cost V 5 bases and J 4 bases; bases outside gene matches: 11. The germline CDR1 and CDR2 sequences are SGHTA and FQGNSA. The CDR3 runs 16 residues.

The chain is built from TRBV7-9 and TRBJ2-6; TRBD1 agrees at 9 bases. Germline CDR1 and CDR2: SEHNR and FQNEAQ (reference sequence). The CDR3 spans 16 residues. Germline trimming cut 6 bases from V and 0 bases from J; bases unmatched to any gene: 3. The CDR3 protein is CASRGQGPSGANVLTF. DNA for the CDR3: TGTGCCAGCAGGGGACAGGGACCCTCTGGGGCCAACGTCCTGACTTTC.

The chain carries TRBV7-9 and TRBJ1-2, with no clear D. Trimming stripped 1 base from V and 0 bases from J, with 9 bases between. Per the germline V gene, CDR1 is SEHNR and CDR2 is FQNEAQ (reference sequence). CDR3 length: 15 residues. CDR3 sequence reads: CASSLVHQANYGYTF. For the CDR3, the DNA is TGTGCCAGCAGCTTAGTACACCAAGCTAACTATGGCTACACCTTC.

The rearrangement uses TRBV28 and TRBJ2-1, with 12 bases matching TRBD2. Trimming took 4 bases from V and 1 from J; bases not matched to a gene: 5. Germline lookup yields CDR1 MDHEN and CDR2 SYDVKM. This CDR3 is 17 amino acids long. CDR3 loop: CASSSLAGGPSYNEQFF. The CDR3 region has the DNA TGTGCCAGCAGTTCGCTAGCGGGAGGGCCTTCCTACAATGAGCAGTTCTTC.

The V gene is TRBV7-6, the J gene TRBJ2-7, with 9 bases that match TRBD2. Germline V gene data show CDR1 as SGHVS and CDR2 as FNYEAQ. The J segment lost 1 base and the V segment lost 1 base, leaving 8 bases of the junction unmatched. The length of the CDR3 is 17 residues. The CDR3 DNA is TGTGCCAGCAGCTTAGGTCGGAGCGGGAGGTCTTCCTACGAGCAGTACTTC. Translating it yields CASSLGRSGRSSYEQYF.

This clone was observed a single time. The chain employs TRBV5-6 and TRBJ2-1; 12 positions agree with TRBD2. Germline loops: CDR1 SGHDT, CDR2 YYEEEE. CDR3 length: 18 amino acids. The ends lost 0 bases at V and 4 bases at J; junction bases unmatched: 8. The CDR3 is CASSLALAGGFYYNEQFF. The CDR3 region has the DNA TGTGCCAGCAGCTTGGCCCTAGCGGGAGGGTTTTATTACAATGAGCAGTTCTTC.

This clone was seen a single time. CDR3 sequence: CASSEEVPDTQYF. CDR3 coding DNA: TGTGCCAGCAGTGAAGAGGTTCCAGATACGCAGTATTTT. This chain connects TRBV2 to TRBJ2-3; no clear D. The CDR3 totals 13 residues. CDR1 SNHLY and CDR2 FYNNEI come from the germline V gene. Between the trimmed V and J ends, which lost 1 base and 4 bases, there was a span of 6 bases.

The rearrangement links TRBV15 to TRBJ2-7; D may correspond to TRBD1 or TRBD2 (5 bases each). The CDR3 runs to 17 residues. Germline CDR1 LNHNV, CDR2 YYDKDF (reference sequence). V shed 3 bases and J shed 3 bases, with 21 bases lying between them. CDR3 loop: CATSSLLRAQGDYEQYF. CDR3 nucleotide sequence: TGTGCCACCAGCAGTCTCCTCCGGGCCCAGGGAGACTACGAGCAGTACTTC.

The V gene is TRBV19, the J gene TRBJ2-1, with 14 bases matching TRBD2. The J segment lost 7 bases and the V segment lost 7 bases, leaving 6 bases of the junction unmatched. The CDR3 is 15 amino acids. CDR1 and CDR2 from the germline V gene are LNHDA and SQIVND (reference sequence). CDR3: CASTPGLAGDNEQFF. CDR3 nucleotides: TGTGCCAGTACCCCGGGACTAGCGGGAGATAATGAGCAGTTCTTC.

The CDR3 DNA sequence: TGTGCCAGCAGCTTTAGGACAGACAATCAGCCCCAGCATTTT. This translates into CASSFRTDNQPQHF. The V and J genes are TRBV5-5 and TRBJ1-5; D may be TRBD1 (6 bases). The germline V and J ends were trimmed by 2 bases and 3 bases, with 9 bases remaining between them. Looked up from germline, CDR1 is SGHKS and CDR2 is YYEKEE (reference sequence). The CDR3 is 14 residues long.

The rearrangement joins TRBV30 to TRBJ1-2, with a possible D match to TRBD1 (5 bases). The CDR3 sequence is 11 residues long. Germline CDR1 is GTSNPN and CDR2 is SVGIG (reference sequence). V was cut by 3 bases and J by 8 bases, with 10 bases left in between. The CDR3 DNA sequence: TGTGCCTGGAGCCCCAGGGAGGGCTACACCTTC. Protein: CAWSPREGYTF.

The chain recombines TRBV30 with TRBJ1-6; D is uncertain. The CDR3 is 14 amino acids. The germline gives CDR1 GTSNPN, CDR2 SVGIG (reference sequence). Between the trimmed V and J ends, which lost 0 bases and 9 bases, there was a span of 12 bases. The CDR3 is CAWSVVSAGSPLHF. In nucleotides, the CDR3 is TGTGCCTGGAGTGTAGTTTCGGCGGGTTCACCCCTCCACTTT.

The chain is built from TRBV5-4 and TRBJ1-1; TRBD1 matches at 9 bases. The junction had 4 bases not matched to a gene; V was cut back by 3 bases and J by 4 bases. The germline V gene has CDR1 SGHNT and CDR2 YYREEE (reference sequence). The CDR3 runs 14 residues. CDR3 in DNA: TGTGCCAGCAGCTCAACAGGGGGCGGCACTGAAGCTTTCTTT. Translating it yields CASSSTGGGTEAFF.

J is TRBJ1-4 and V is TRBV28; D may be TRBD1 (5 bases). Trimming pared 2 bases from V and 8 bases from J, leaving 9 bases between. Per germline, CDR1 MDHEN and CDR2 SYDVKM. CDR3 length: 13 amino acids. CDR3: CASSLGGDEKLFF. In DNA, the CDR3 is TGTGCCAGCAGTTTAGGGGGGGACGAAAAACTGTTTTTT.

The chain carries TRBV6-1 and TRBJ1-5; D not certain. This CDR3 comprises 13 residues. V was trimmed by 7 bases and J by 1 base, leaving 8 bases between them. Per the germline V gene, CDR1 is MNHNS and CDR2 is SASEGT. CDR3: CASNPGSNQPQHF. The DNA for the CDR3 is TGTGCCAGCAACCCCGGCAGCAATCAGCCCCAGCATTTT.

CDR3 nucleotides: TGTGCCAGCAGCAGGGGGCCTTCCTACGAGCAGTACTTC. Its protein is CASSRGPSYEQYF. The chain joins TRBV28 to TRBJ2-7, with 8 bases identical to TRBD1. V trimming: 6 bases; J trimming: 1 base; junction bases outside the gene matches: 2. CDR3 length equals 13 residues. Germline V gives CDR1 MDHEN, CDR2 SYDVKM.

The chain uses TRBV11-3 and TRBJ2-1; TRBD1 matches at 7 bases. The germline gives CDR1 SGHNT, CDR2 YENEEA. CDR3 length: 14 amino acids. Losses at the gene ends were 8 bases for V and 3 bases for J; bases not matched to a gene: 7. The CDR3 spells CASGDRENYNEQFF. Written as DNA, the CDR3 is TGTGCCAGCGGCGACAGGGAAAACTACAATGAGCAGTTCTTC.

The genes are TRBV7-9 and TRBJ2-7; D ambiguous. V lost 4 bases and J 2 bases, leaving 15 bases between the germline ends. The germline CDR1 and CDR2 sequences are SEHNR and FQNEAQ (reference sequence). The CDR3 runs 15 residues. CDR3 DNA sequence: TGTGCCAGCAGCTCAAGGGCAGTACGTCCCTACGAGCAGTACTTC. Encoded protein: CASSSRAVRPYEQYF.

CDR3 residues: CASSLFGQGRDGDFF. CDR3 nucleotide sequence: TGTGCCAGCAGTTTATTCGGACAGGGCCGGGACGGGGATTTCTTC. This sequence joins TRBV27 and TRBJ2-1; 8 nucleotides align to TRBD1. Germline V gene data show CDR1 as MNHEY and CDR2 as SMNVEV (reference sequence). The trim removed 1 base at V and 16 bases at J, leaving 15 bases unmatched. The CDR3 sequence is 15 residues long.

This rearrangement joins TRBV9 to TRBJ1-2; TRBD1 agrees at 10 bases. This CDR3 has 20 amino acids. The junction had 24 bases not matched to a gene; V was cut back by 2 bases and J by 8 bases. CDR1 SGDLS and CDR2 YYNGEE come from the germline V gene. The CDR3 region has the DNA TGTGCCAGCAGCGTCGACACCGGGACAGGGGTCGACGCAGACCTATGGGGCTACACCTTC. Encoded protein: CASSVDTGTGVDADLWGYTF.

V is TRBV5-4 and J is TRBJ2-7; 11 bases align to TRBD2. The V and J ends lost 4 bases and 2 bases, in that order; junction bases with no gene match: 11. Looked up from germline, CDR1 is SGHNT and CDR2 is YYREEE (reference sequence). The CDR3 spans 17 residues. CDR3 DNA sequence: TGTGCCAGCAGCCACCCGACTAGCGGGGCCAAACCCTACGAGCAGTACTTC. Its protein product is CASSHPTSGAKPYEQYF.

V usage is TRBV28 and J usage is TRBJ2-7, with D perhaps TRBD1 or TRBD2 (5 bases each). Looked up from germline, CDR1 is MDHEN and CDR2 is SYDVKM. The length of the CDR3 is 14 residues. Trimming removed 3 bases from V and 4 bases from J, with 13 bases in between. CDR3 sequence reads: CASSFTRGTYEQYF. CDR3 nucleotide sequence: TGTGCCAGCAGTTTTACTAGGGGTACTTACGAGCAGTACTTC. The complete variable domain, with remaining parts taken from reference TRBV28 and TRBJ2-7, reads DVKVTQSSRYLVKRTGEKVFLECVQDMDHENMFWYRQDPGLGLRLIYFSYDVKMKEKGDIPEGYSVSREKKERFSLILESASTNQTSMYLCASSFTRGTYEQYFGPGTRLTVT.

The chain links TRBV27 to TRBJ2-3; 7 bases fit TRBD2. J gave up 0 bases and V 4 bases, and 7 bases lay outside the gene matches. CDR1 is MNHEY, CDR2 SMNVEV, per germline (reference sequence). This CDR3 is built from 16 residues. This chain's CDR3 is CASSCLTSVSTDTQYF. The CDR3 bases are TGTGCCAGCAGTTGCCTTACTAGCGTAAGCACAGATACGCAGTATTTT.

The chain combines TRBV14 with TRBJ1-3; D is uncertain. Germline assignment: CDR1 SGHDN and CDR2 FVKESK. The CDR3 runs 15 residues. Trimming left V 2 bases short and J 1 base short, with 9 bases between. In DNA form, the CDR3 reads TGTGCCAGCAGCCAACAGGTCCTTTCTGGAAACACCATATATTTT. It encodes CASSQQVLSGNTIYF.

The count of this clone is one. V and J are TRBV28 and TRBJ2-5; the match to TRBD2 covers 9 bases. Germline CDR1 and CDR2: MDHEN and SYDVKM. The CDR3 runs to 18 residues. The junction had 18 bases not matched to a gene; V was cut back by 5 bases and J by 5 bases. DNA for the CDR3: TGTGCCAGCAGTCTACCCCCGCGCGGGAGGGATCCGGGGGAGACCCAGTACTTC. Amino acids: CASSLPPRGRDPGETQYF.

The chain combines TRBV15 with TRBJ2-5; 16 bases are a match to TRBD2. V lost 0 bases, J lost 5 bases, and 3 bases stayed unmatched. CDR3 length equals 17 residues. The germline CDR1 and CDR2 sequences are LNHNV and YYDKDF (reference sequence). CDR3 loop: CATSREGTSGRGETQYF. CDR3 DNA sequence: TGTGCCACCAGCAGAGAGGGGACTAGCGGGAGGGGTGAGACCCAGTACTTC.

The chain employs TRBV28 and TRBJ1-4, with D possibly TRBD1 on 6 matching bases. The V gene's germline CDR1 is MDHEN and CDR2 SYDVKM. The CDR3 sequence is 16 residues long. The V gene lost 10 bases and the J gene lost 10 bases, with 28 bases spanning the gap. CDR3 region: CATTYRVPGGGGKLFF. As DNA, the CDR3 is TGTGCCACCACCTACAGGGTCCCTGGAGGGGGAGGAAAACTGTTTTTT.

V gene TRBV12-5 combines with J gene TRBJ2-5; TRBD2 matches 13 bases. Trimming removed 3 bases from V and 1 base from J; junction bases left unmatched: 5. Germline loops: CDR1 LGHNT, CDR2 FRNRAP. The CDR3 covers 17 residues. The CDR3 protein is CASGFSTSGRFQETQYF. The DNA for the CDR3 is TGTGCTAGTGGTTTCTCGACTAGCGGGAGGTTCCAAGAGACCCAGTACTTC. Using reference TRBV12-5 and TRBJ2-5 for the parts outside the CDR3, the full variable domain is DARVTQTPRHKVTEMGQEVTMRCQPILGHNTVFWYRQTMMQGLELLAYFRNRAPLDDSGMPKDRFSAEMPDATLATLKIQPSEPRDSAVYFCASGFSTSGRFQETQYFGPGTRLLVL.

This chain joins TRBV28 and TRBJ2-2; 8 bases line up with TRBD1. V lost 7 bases to trimming and J lost 0 bases; unmatched junction nucleotides: 7. Germline loops: CDR1 MDHEN, CDR2 SYDVKM. The CDR3 has 16 residues. CDR3 nucleotides: TGTGCCAGCACAGGGACAGGAGAGTCGAACACCGGGGAGCTGTTTTTT. Its translation is CASTGTGESNTGELFF.